This entry features one T cell receptor (beta chain) sequence. Its antigen remains unidentified. This sample is part of a study of cytomegalovirus exposure and HLA in healthy donors. General study points: Reportedly, diagnosis of cytomegalovirus status by the classifier showed high specificity and sensitivity. In a later analysis, across HLA loci, associated TCR counts were highest for DRB1, lowest for HLA-C.

Researchers ran the PCR with 60 Vbeta and 13 Jbeta primers. Clones were read by immunoSEQ multiplex PCR, and TCRdb kept only the in-frame ones, dropping some. The sample yields roughly 140,000 clones, roughly four fifths seen once. The trim removed 6 bases at V and 1 base at J, leaving 5 bases unmatched. The germline V gene encodes CDR1 MNHEY and CDR2 SMNVEV (reference sequence). CDR3 length: 15 residues. The V gene is TRBV27, the J gene TRBJ2-2; TRBD2 agrees at 7 bases. This TCR was recovered from a man in his thirties or forties in good health and CMV-seropositive. The sample comprised PBMCs. The DNA for the CDR3 is TGTGCCAGCAGCACACTAGCGATGAACACCGGGGAGCTGTTTTTT. This translates into CASSTLAMNTGELFF.